This T cell receptor beta chain came from a study of control samples from healthy donors and cancer patients (TCRdb year 2020). The library was built by means of the immunoSEQ multiplex PCR assay. TCRdb took over this immuneACCESS table, retaining in-frame rearrangements with V and J assigned. Such tables are incomplete; in checked studies, under half of the missing clones stem from an unresolved V gene, and the remainder is unexplained. This sample gives 130,000 or so clones in total; about nine tenths of them show up just once. About 7.6% of the sample lies in the top ten. Comments on this clone: No cognate antigen has been identified for it. No base quality information exists; no much larger clone differs at one position.

After removal of 5 bases from V and 3 bases from J, the junction retains 5 bases not matched to a gene. Looking up the germline V gene (reference sequence) yields CDR1 SGHNT and CDR2 YYREEE. The CDR3 sequence holds 14 residues, the cysteine and phenylalanine included. Only the CDR3 region is kept as DNA, spanning 42 bases read in frame from base 1. The TCR comes from a man between 50 and 59 years old with head and neck cancer. This sequence uses TRBV5-4 and TRBJ1-5; a stretch of 7 junction bases matches TRBD1. The sequencing sample was made of PBMCs. The sequence in DNA is TGTGCCAGCAGTCCAGGGGGTTCCAATCAGCCCCAGCATTTT. Translated, it reads CASSPGGSNQPQHF.